The rows below give T cell receptor beta chains drawn from one sample of a study of blood T cell repertoires in COVID-19. The assay was immunoSEQ multiplex PCR, and TCRdb's table has in-frame clones only and misses some. The sample comprises approximately 170,000 clones, about 88% of which are singletons, and around 25% rests with the top ten. The sequenced sample consisted of peripheral blood. These receptors all come from a man aged 60 to 69 with acute or convalescent COVID-19. Each CDR3 is given without its conserved first and last residue.

TRBV3-1/TRBV3-2	ASMERGSTGELF
TRBV5-6	ASSYGTGGEKLF
TRBV5-1	ASSLQGYYGYT
TRBV11-3	ASSAGPPSSSANYGYT
TRBV7-9	ASSEGLAGVRADTQY
TRBV4-1	ASSQAVNSNQPQH
TRBV27	ASSSSRTPATDTQY
TRBV6-5	ASSYSGGEGNQPQH
TRBV7-2	ASSRGGTEAGYT
TRBV10-3	AISLGTGDGYT
TRBV7-9	ASSFGQASFGYT
TRBV2	ASRRDYGYT
TRBV9	ASSPWTSGGADTQY
TRBV5-6	ASSFSRAGELF
TRBV19	ASREGRGSYNEQF
TRBV10-3	AISERVEETQY
TRBV7-2	ASTKGGGPGNTIY
TRBV10-3	AISENLGGDQPQH
TRBV2	ASSEFRLTGELF
TRBV30	AWSSQGAQPEAF
TRBV11-2	ASSLGGGNSPLH
TRBV5-1	ASSLVSGRAADTQY
TRBV7-9	ASSSGDSPLH
TRBV18	ASSPPFSSSNQPQH
TRBV10-3	AIFDRAQETQY
TRBV15	ATSRDVATPEGYT
TRBV29-1	GGSWAGGTEAF
TRBV6-5	ASRRDRGGTEAF
TRBV18	ASSPGGTAFQETQY
TRBV29-1	SVEGRDEEKLF
TRBV6-5	ASSYSVLVNTEAF
TRBV24-1	ATSVAGGRTGELF
TRBV6-4	ATQHENTEAF
TRBV12-5	ASGLVRLGILAGEETQY
TRBV6-5	ASSQSDGTGAQY
TRBV4-1	ASSGSEVETQY
TRBV24-1	ATSGEASYEQY
TRBV6-5	ASSPQGVGGYT
TRBV19	ASSIEGLGNQPQH
TRBV27	ASSFLGGSGGAGYGYT
TRBV6-6	ASSNPRDRPRDEQF
TRBV7-9	ASSFGTGLETQY